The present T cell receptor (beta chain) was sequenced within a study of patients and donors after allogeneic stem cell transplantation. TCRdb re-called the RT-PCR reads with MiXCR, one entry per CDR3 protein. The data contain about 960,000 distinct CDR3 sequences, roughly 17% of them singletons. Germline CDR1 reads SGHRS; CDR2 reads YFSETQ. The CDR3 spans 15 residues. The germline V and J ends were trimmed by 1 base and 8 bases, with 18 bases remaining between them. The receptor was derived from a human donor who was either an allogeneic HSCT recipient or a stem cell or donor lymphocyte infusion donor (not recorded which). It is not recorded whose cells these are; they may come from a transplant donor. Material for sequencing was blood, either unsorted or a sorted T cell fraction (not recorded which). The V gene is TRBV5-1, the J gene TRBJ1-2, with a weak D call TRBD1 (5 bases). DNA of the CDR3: TGCGCCAGCAGCTTGCGTAGGGGCGTCCTGGCGGGCTACACCTTC. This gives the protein CASSLRRGVLAGYTF.